These 29 T cell receptor beta chains were sequenced from one sample in a study of T cell repertoires in cytomegalovirus infection. One entry per CDR3 protein, called by TCRdb with MiXCR from the reads. The table has over 200,000 distinct CDR3 sequences, approximately 13% seen once. The sample taken for sequencing was PBMCs. The receptor source for this set is a human donor in good health (CMV status not recorded). Some clones in this sample may be carry-over from other donors' samples.

This clonotype was recorded many times. The chain couples TRBV7-2 to TRBJ2-7; TRBD2 is a possible D gene (6 bases). V was clipped by 3 bases and J by 2 bases, with 14 bases between them. There are 15 residues in the CDR3. Germline CDR1 is SGHTA and CDR2 is FQGNSA. Written as DNA, the CDR3 is TGTGCCAGCAGCTTTCGGATTAGCGGACCCTACGAGCAGTACTTC. Translated: CASSFRISGPYEQYF.

The chain employs TRBV11-2 and TRBJ2-2; TRBD1 matches 8 bases. Germline V gives CDR1 SGHAT, CDR2 FQNNGV. CDR3 length equals 15 residues. J gave up 1 base and V 2 bases, and 0 bases lay outside the gene matches. The CDR3 sequence: CASSLTGGNTGELFF. The CDR3 nucleotides are TGTGCCAGCAGCTTAACAGGGGGGAACACCGGGGAGCTGTTTTTT.

This clonotype was picked up many times. The gene calls are TRBV7-2 and TRBJ2-4; possibly TRBD2 for D (6 bases). V was pared by 5 bases and J by 1 base, with 18 bases between. Looked up from germline, CDR1 is SGHTA and CDR2 is FQGNSA. The CDR3 consists of 17 residues. The CDR3 loop reads CASSQTSVGGAKNIQYF. The CDR3 DNA reads as TGTGCCAGCAGCCAGACCTCAGTTGGGGGGGCCAAAAACATTCAGTACTTC.

There are many counts of this clonotype. This chain uses TRBV14 with TRBJ1-1; unclear D gene. Trimming took 4 bases from V and 5 from J, leaving 17 bases between them. Germline lookup yields CDR1 SGHDN and CDR2 FVKESK. The CDR3 is 15 amino acids. The CDR3 spells CASSLVEGGSTEAFF. CDR3 DNA sequence: TGTGCCAGCAGCCTCGTTGAGGGCGGGAGTACTGAAGCTTTCTTT.

This clonotype was observed a few times. V gene TRBV29-1 combines with J gene TRBJ2-1; TRBD2 is a possible D gene (5 bases). The V end lost 6 bases, the J end lost 0 bases, and 6 bases lay between the germline ends. Germline assignment: CDR1 SQVTM and CDR2 ANQGSEA. The CDR3 loop spans 12 amino acids. DNA of the CDR3: TGCAGCGTCCGGGGCTCCTACAATGAGCAGTTCTTC. As protein: CSVRGSYNEQFF.

This clonotype was seen a few times. This sequence joins TRBV2 and TRBJ2-5, with TRBD1 identical over 9 bases. Germline loops: CDR1 SNHLY, CDR2 FYNNEI. V lost 2 bases, J lost 5 bases, and 6 bases stayed unmatched. The CDR3 is 15 residues long. The CDR3 sequence: CASSERDRVSETQYF. The DNA for the CDR3 is TGTGCCAGCAGTGAACGGGACAGGGTATCCGAGACCCAGTACTTC.

At least ten counts were recorded for this clonotype. V and J are TRBV7-2 and TRBJ2-2; D unresolved. CDR1 SGHTA and CDR2 FQGNSA come from the germline V gene. This CDR3 has 13 residues. Deletions cut 1 base from V and 9 bases from J, with 9 bases between. The CDR3 region is CASSLGPSRELFF. CDR3 bases: TGTGCCAGCAGCTTAGGGCCCTCCCGGGAGCTGTTTTTT.

The chain joins TRBV20-1 to TRBJ2-5; 11 bases fit TRBD2. The CDR3 loop spans 15 amino acids. The germline gives CDR1 DFQATT, CDR2 SNEGSKA (reference sequence). V shed 0 bases and J 4 bases; nucleotides not matched to a gene: 4. The CDR3 region is CSARDSGRAGETQYF. The CDR3, as DNA: TGCAGTGCTAGAGATAGCGGGAGGGCCGGAGAGACCCAGTACTTC.

This clonotype was seen many times. The chain recombines TRBV7-3 with TRBJ2-2; D is uncertain. The CDR3 contains 14 residues. Germline-derived CDR1 and CDR2 are SGHTA and FQGTGA. The V end lost 5 bases, the J end lost 6 bases, and 13 bases lay between the germline ends. In DNA form, the CDR3 reads TGTGCCAGCAGCACGGCGGAATGGGCCGGGGAGCTGTTTTTT. It encodes CASSTAEWAGELFF.

The chain carries TRBV4-2 and TRBJ1-1, with D possibly TRBD1 on 6 matching bases. Trimming cost V 0 bases and J 4 bases, with 12 bases left between them. The germline CDR1 and CDR2 sequences are LGHNA and YNFKEQ. The CDR3 is made up of 15 amino acids. CDR3 DNA sequence: TGTGCCAGCAGCCAAGATCCGGGGGCGGCCACTGAAGCTTTCTTT. It specifies CASSQDPGAATEAFF.

This clonotype was recorded a few times. The chain uses TRBV20-1 and TRBJ1-1; perhaps TRBD1 as D (5 bases). Trimming took 4 bases from V and 4 from J, leaving 13 bases between them. The germline V gene has CDR1 DFQATT and CDR2 SNEGSKA (reference sequence). The CDR3 totals 13 residues. The CDR3 spells CSAKVLQGTEAFF. CDR3 sequence (DNA): TGCAGTGCTAAGGTGCTCCAGGGCACTGAAGCTTTCTTT.

This clonotype was seen only a few times. This sequence joins TRBV18 and TRBJ1-1; D possibly corresponds to TRBD1 (6 bases). The CDR3 covers 16 residues. CDR1 and CDR2 from the germline V gene are KGHSH and LQKENI. Trimming took 2 bases from V and 1 from J, leaving 14 bases between them. The CDR3 DNA sequence: TGTGCCAGCTCACCAAACCGCGGACAGTCGAACACTGAAGCTTTCTTT. Amino acid sequence: CASSPNRGQSNTEAFF.

This clonotype has a count of ten or more. V and J are TRBV20-1 and TRBJ2-7; 11 positions match TRBD2. Germline V gene lookup returns CDR1 DFQATT and CDR2 SNEGSKA (reference sequence). The CDR3 runs 15 residues. The V gene end was trimmed by 6 bases and the J gene end by 3 bases; junction bases not matched to a gene: 10. In DNA, the CDR3 is TGCAGTGCACGATCCTTTAGCGGGAGGGACTACGAGCAGTACTTC. Encoded protein: CSARSFSGRDYEQYF.

The V gene is TRBV6-5, the J gene TRBJ2-7; 10 nucleotides match TRBD1. Germline V CDR1 and CDR2: MNHEY, SVGAGI. Trimming removed 4 bases from V and 6 bases from J; junction bases left unmatched: 6. The CDR3 is 14 amino acids. CDR3 nucleotide sequence: TGTGCCAGCAGTTCCGGGACAGGGGCAAGCGAGCAGTACTTC. It encodes CASSSGTGASEQYF.

This clonotype was counted ten times or more. J is TRBJ2-7 and V is TRBV11-2, with 7 bases identical to TRBD1. Germline V gene data show CDR1 as SGHAT and CDR2 as FQNNGV. The CDR3 loop spans 13 amino acids. J lost 2 bases, V lost 5 bases, and 3 bases had no gene match. CDR3 amino acids: CASSKGTAYEQYF. The CDR3 DNA reads as TGTGCCAGCAGCAAAGGGACAGCCTACGAGCAGTACTTC.

The CDR3 coding sequence is TGTGCCAGCAGTCCTGTTAAGGGCGAAAAACTGTTTTTT. It is translated as CASSPVKGEKLFF. The chain combines TRBV28 with TRBJ1-4, with no clear D. V lost 5 bases, J lost 8 bases, and 12 bases lay in between. Germline values: CDR1 MDHEN, CDR2 SYDVKM. The CDR3 loop spans 13 amino acids.

This clonotype was recorded many times. V gene TRBV11-2 combines with J gene TRBJ1-1; possibly TRBD1 for D (5 bases). Germline assignment: CDR1 SGHAT and CDR2 FQNNGV. V lost 0 bases to trimming and J lost 0 bases, with 20 bases between them. This CDR3 has 19 amino acids. CDR3 loop: CASSLDWELQGVMNTEAFF. The CDR3 nucleotides are TGTGCCAGCAGCTTAGATTGGGAATTGCAGGGTGTAATGAACACTGAAGCTTTCTTT.

The genes are TRBV29-1 and TRBJ2-5; D gene ambiguous. The germline V gene encodes CDR1 SQVTM and CDR2 ANQGSEA. V lost 7 bases and J 5 bases, leaving 14 bases between the germline ends. This CDR3 has 12 residues. The CDR3 DNA follows: TGCAGCGCTAAGGGTTTGGTGGAGACCCAGTACTTC. Protein product: CSAKGLVETQYF.

This clonotype appeared a few times. The chain couples TRBV7-9 to TRBJ1-4; 9 positions agree with TRBD1. Germline CDR1 and CDR2: SEHNR and FQNEAQ (reference sequence). The CDR3 is 15 amino acids. V was pared by 5 bases and J by 6 bases, with 7 bases of the junction left unmatched. CDR3 amino acids: CASSPGTGRDEKLFF. CDR3 in DNA: TGTGCCAGCAGCCCGGGGACAGGGCGAGATGAAAAACTGTTTTTT.

This clonotype was seen more than once but under ten times. The rearrangement links TRBV7-2 to TRBJ2-1; 9 positions agree with TRBD2. V lost 3 bases to trimming and J lost 3 bases; unmatched junction nucleotides: 9. CDR1 SGHTA and CDR2 FQGNSA come from the germline V gene. This CDR3 region has 17 residues. The CDR3 protein is CASSFFVRLAVYNEQFF. CDR3 DNA: TGTGCCAGCAGCTTTTTCGTTCGACTAGCGGTCTACAATGAGCAGTTCTTC.

Ten or more counts support this clonotype. The rearrangement links TRBV29-1 to TRBJ1-2; 11 bases align to TRBD1. Germline V gene sequence: CDR1 SQVTM, CDR2 ANQGSEA. This CDR3 spans 16 amino acids. V shed 5 bases, J shed 6 bases, and the junction held 14 bases outside the gene matches. Here the CDR3 DNA reads TGCAGCGTTCTCGATCCGGACAGGGGGCGCGGAAATGGCTACACCTTC. Amino acid sequence: CSVLDPDRGRGNGYTF.

This clonotype occurred many times. The chain is built from TRBV6-2 or TRBV6-3 and TRBJ1-5; 7 bases are shared with TRBD1. Trimming at V came to 6 bases and at J to 1 base, leaving 9 bases not matched to a gene. Germline loops: CDR1 MNHEY, CDR2 SVGEGT. The CDR3 length is 16 residues. CDR3 loop: CASSRPTQGSNQPQHF. The CDR3 region has the DNA TGTGCCAGCAGCCGCCCGACACAGGGGAGCAATCAGCCCCAGCATTTT.

This clonotype was found many times. V and J are TRBV7-6 and TRBJ1-1; D is possibly TRBD1 (6 bases). The V end lost 3 bases, the J end lost 8 bases, and 10 bases lay between the germline ends. The CDR3 contains 12 residues. Germline assignment: CDR1 SGHVS and CDR2 FNYEAQ. CDR3 loop: CASSFGGQEAFF. Here the CDR3 DNA reads TGTGCCAGCAGCTTTGGGGGACAAGAAGCTTTCTTT.

The V call is TRBV29-1, the J call TRBJ2-2; D may be TRBD2 (5 bases). The CDR3 covers 11 residues. Per the germline V gene, CDR1 is SQVTM and CDR2 is ANQGSEA. V lost 4 bases and J 7 bases, leaving 7 bases between the germline ends. CDR3 in DNA: TGCAGCGTTGGAGGGCTCGGGGAGCTGTTTTTT. Protein sequence: CSVGGLGELFF.

Many counts were recorded for this clonotype. J is TRBJ2-3 and V is TRBV7-2; D is undetermined. The V end was cut by 5 bases, the J end by 4 bases, with 4 bases between. The germline V gene encodes CDR1 SGHTA and CDR2 FQGNSA. This CDR3 is 11 amino acids long. The CDR3 nucleotides are TGTGCCAGCAGCGAGTCAGATACGCAGTATTTT. Protein sequence: CASSESDTQYF.

This clonotype was found many times. The chain couples TRBV7-6 to TRBJ2-3, with D perhaps TRBD1 or TRBD2 (5 bases each). The CDR3 totals 15 residues. Germline V gene data show CDR1 as SGHVS and CDR2 as FNYEAQ. With 1 base removed from V and 12 bases from J, the gap between germline ends came to 20 bases. In nucleotides, the CDR3 is TGTGCCAGCAGCTTAGGCTCGGGGACCCGTACTCACCAGTATTTT. This gives the protein CASSLGSGTRTHQYF.

The J gene is TRBJ1-6, the V gene TRBV7-9; 7 bases agree with TRBD1. The germline V gene encodes CDR1 SEHNR and CDR2 FQNEAQ (reference sequence). This CDR3 contains 13 residues. J gave up 8 bases and V 5 bases, and 3 bases lay outside the gene matches. CDR3 residues: CASSVTGDSPLHF. The CDR3 DNA is TGTGCCAGCAGCGTCACAGGGGATTCACCCCTCCACTTT.

This clonotype occurred many times. The chain links TRBV27 to TRBJ1-2; D ambiguous. V was cut by 5 bases and J by 6 bases, with 13 bases left in between. Germline loops: CDR1 MNHEY, CDR2 SMNVEV (reference sequence). This CDR3 is built from 13 residues. The chain's CDR3 is CASSDPNKNGYTF. In DNA form, the CDR3 reads TGTGCCAGCAGTGACCCCAACAAGAATGGCTACACCTTC.

The gene calls are TRBV6-5 and TRBJ1-3; the match to TRBD1 covers 10 bases. The J segment lost 5 bases and the V segment lost 5 bases, leaving 6 bases of the junction unmatched. The CDR3 is made up of 15 amino acids. CDR1 and CDR2 from the germline V gene are MNHEY and SVGAGI. In nucleotides, the CDR3 is TGTGCCAGCAGTCGGGGACAGGGGATGAGAAACACCATATATTTT. Translating it yields CASSRGQGMRNTIYF.